A selection of T cell receptor beta chains follows, all from one sample in a study of OX40 agonist ivuxolimab in advanced cancers. Assay used: immunoSEQ multiplex PCR; TCRdb lists only in-frame clones, some missing. The table has some 110,000 clones, roughly 92% seen once. The specimen was CD4+ or CD8+ T cells sorted from blood, collected in a trial of the OX40 agonist ivuxolimab. These TCRs come from an adult with an advanced solid tumor such as melanoma, head and neck, liver or kidney cancer. Each CDR3 is given with its conserved first and last residue. D genes are given only for firm matches. Rows give clone size only sometimes, using once, few, many, or a class for an expanded clone.

D gene,J gene,clone size,V gene,CDR3 DNA,CDR3 protein
TRBD1,TRBJ2-7,-,TRBV6-6,TGTGCCAGCAGCTCTCTAGGGACAGAGGATTACGAGCAGTACTTC,CASSSLGTEDYEQYF
-,TRBJ1-5,-,TRBV9,TGTGCCAGCAGCGACGGAGAACGGCAGCCCCAGCATTTT,CASSDGERQPQHF
-,TRBJ2-1,-,TRBV4-3,TGCGCCAGCAGCCAAGATTTGGGACAGGGCCGGGGCGGGAGGGCTGTATTTAATGAGCAGTTCTTC,CASSQDLGQGRGGRAVFNEQFF
-,TRBJ1-1,-,TRBV6-6,TGTGCCAGCAGTTATTCGAACACTGAAGCTTTCTTT,CASSYSNTEAFF
-,TRBJ1-2,-,TRBV7-3,TGTGCCAGCAGCGGAGCGGGTACAGGGAACTATGGCTACACCTTC,CASSGAGTGNYGYTF
-,TRBJ1-6,-,TRBV2,TGTGCCAGCCGGGGTTCACCCCTCCACTTT,CASRGSPLHF
-,TRBJ2-7,-,TRBV12-2,TGTGCAAGTCGCCCCCGTGGACAGGGGACTAGCGGGACTACCTACGAGCAGTACTTC,CASRPRGQGTSGTTYEQYF
TRBD1,TRBJ1-1,-,TRBV5-1,TGCGCCAGCAGCTTGGCCCCGACAGGGGTTGGCGAAGCTTTCTTT,CASSLAPTGVGEAFF
-,TRBJ1-1,once,TRBV5-1,TGCGCCAGCAGCCAGGACGGATTGAACACTGAAGCTTTCTTT,CASSQDGLNTEAFF
-,TRBJ1-5,-,TRBV7-9,TGTGCCAGCAGCTTAGCAGGGATGGATCAGCCCCAGCATTTT,CASSLAGMDQPQHF
-,TRBJ2-2,-,TRBV5-8,TGTGCCAGCAGCTTGTGGCAGAACACCGGGGAGCTGTTTTTT,CASSLWQNTGELFF
-,TRBJ2-3,-,TRBV10-3,TGTGCCATCAGTGAGTCGAACACAGATACGCAGTATTTT,CAISESNTDTQYF